These 14 T cell receptor beta chains came from one sample sequenced in a study of blood T cell repertoires in COVID-19. Measured with immunoSEQ multiplex PCR; TCRdb has only the in-frame clones, and not every one. Altogether approximately 200,000 clones are present, less than 85% being singletons, with the ten largest covering 3% to 3.5%. Input material: PBMCs or T cells enriched from blood (not recorded which). Receptor source: a woman aged 30 to 39 who had recovered from COVID-19.

The V call is TRBV12-3 or TRBV12-4, the J call TRBJ1-2, with 7 bases lining up with TRBD1. CDR3 length: 13 residues. V lost 5 bases and J lost 4; bases outside the gene matches: 4. The CDR3 protein is CASSQDRIYGYTF. CDR3 DNA: TGTGCCAGCAGTCAGGACAGGATCTATGGCTACACCTTC.

This chain connects TRBV7-2 to TRBJ2-7, with TRBD2 as a possible D gene (5 bases). Germline CDR1 and CDR2: SGHTA and FQGNSA. Trimming took 3 bases from V and 7 from J, leaving 10 bases between them. CDR3 size: 12 residues. The CDR3 region has the DNA TGTGCCAGCAGCTTCCCCTCGGGGGAGCAGTACGTC. It specifies CASSFPSGEQYV.

The J gene is TRBJ2-7, the V gene TRBV7-2; 11 nucleotides align to TRBD2. The CDR3 is 15 residues long. The V gene end was trimmed by 1 base and the J gene end by 3 bases; junction bases not matched to a gene: 2. Germline CDR1 and CDR2: SGHTA and FQGNSA. The CDR3 is CASSLGTSGLYEQYF. CDR3 coding DNA: TGTGCCAGCAGCTTAGGGACTAGCGGGCTCTACGAGCAGTACTTC.

The genes are TRBV9 and TRBJ2-1; tentatively, D is TRBD1 (6 bases). This CDR3 comprises 14 residues. CDR1 and CDR2 from the germline V gene are SGDLS and YYNGEE. Trimming removed 3 bases at V and 4 bases at J, with 11 bases between. For the CDR3, the DNA is TGTGCCAGCAGCGCCGGGACACTTTACAATGAGCAGTTCTTC. This encodes CASSAGTLYNEQFF.

The V gene is TRBV7-2, the J gene TRBJ1-3, with 9 nucleotides matching TRBD1. The junction had 5 bases not matched to a gene; V was cut back by 4 bases and J by 4 bases. The CDR3 covers 15 residues. Germline assignment: CDR1 SGHTA and CDR2 FQGNSA. CDR3 region: CASSSNRGRGNTIYF. The DNA for the CDR3 is TGTGCCAGCAGCTCTAACAGGGGGCGAGGAAACACCATATATTTT.

CDR3 amino acids: CASSLTGAGDNEQFF. CDR3 coding DNA: TGTGCCAGCAGCTTAACTGGGGCAGGGGACAATGAGCAGTTCTTC. This chain links TRBV7-3 with TRBJ2-1; weak D call: TRBD1 (6 bases). Germline values: CDR1 SGHTA, CDR2 FQGTGA. Trimming left V 0 bases short and J 5 bases short, with 11 bases between. The CDR3 runs to 15 residues.

The chain has TRBV6-5 and TRBJ2-1; TRBD2 matches 7 bases. The CDR3 covers 15 residues. J gave up 7 bases and V 7 bases, and 13 bases lay outside the gene matches. Looked up from germline, CDR1 is MNHEY and CDR2 is SVGAGI. Here the CDR3 reads CASTPDGGSRNEQFF. CDR3 nucleotides: TGTGCCAGCACCCCGGATGGCGGGAGTAGGAATGAGCAGTTCTTC.

The chain carries TRBV25-1 and TRBJ1-3, with a tentative D call TRBD1 (5 bases). The germline V and J ends were trimmed by 4 bases and 0 bases, with 13 bases remaining between them. Germline V CDR1 and CDR2: MGHDK, SYGVNS. The CDR3 consists of 16 residues. DNA for the CDR3: TGTGCCAGCAGTGGCCGACGGGGGGTCTCTGGAAACACCATATATTTT. Amino acid sequence: CASSGRRGVSGNTIYF.

V usage is TRBV11-2 and J usage is TRBJ2-1; TRBD2 matches at 8 bases. The ends lost 5 bases at V and 4 bases at J; junction bases unmatched: 10. The CDR3 spans 16 residues. Germline assignment: CDR1 SGHAT and CDR2 FQNNGV. CDR3: CASSTLGTSGYNEQFF. DNA for the CDR3: TGTGCCAGCAGCACCCTTGGAACTAGCGGTTACAATGAGCAGTTCTTC.

The rearrangement uses TRBV19 and TRBJ1-6; 7 nucleotides line up with TRBD1. The V and J ends lost 3 bases and 8 bases, in that order; junction bases with no gene match: 4. In germline, CDR1 is LNHDA, CDR2 SQIVND (reference sequence). This CDR3 is built from 14 residues. CDR3: CASSIDREHSPLHF. The CDR3 DNA reads TGTGCCAGTAGTATCGACAGGGAGCATTCACCCCTCCACTTT. The full variable domain, its missing parts supplied by reference TRBV19 and TRBJ1-6, is DGGITQSPKYLFRKEGQNVTLSCEQNLNHDAMYWYRQDPGQGLRLIYYSQIVNDFQKGDIAEGYSVSREKKESFPLTVTSAQKNPTAFYLCASSIDREHSPLHFGNGTRLTVT.

The chain employs TRBV3-1 (or the pseudogene TRBV3-2) and TRBJ1-5, with a possible D match to TRBD1 (5 bases). The CDR3 spans 17 residues. The germline V and J ends were trimmed by 1 base and 1 base, with 14 bases remaining between them. Germline lookup yields CDR1 LGHDT and CDR2 YNNKEL (reference sequence). This CDR3 is CASSQGWGGVSNQPQHF. The CDR3 DNA sequence: TGTGCCAGCAGCCAAGGGTGGGGGGGAGTCAGCAATCAGCCCCAGCATTTT.

The DNA for the CDR3 is TGTGCCAGCAGCCGACAAAATCAGCCCCAGCATTTT. Residues: CASSRQNQPQHF. The rearrangement joins TRBV7-9 to TRBJ1-5, with D hard to call. The CDR3 has 12 residues. Trimming took 5 bases from V and 4 from J, leaving 6 bases between them. Germline V gene lookup returns CDR1 SEHNR and CDR2 FQNEAQ (reference sequence). Looking up the rest from reference TRBV7-9 and TRBJ1-5 gives the full variable domain: DTGVSQNPRHKITKRGQNVTFRCDPISEHNRLYWYRQTLGQGPEFLTYFQNEAQLEKSRLLSDRFSAERPKGSFSTLEIQRTEQGDSAMYLCASSRQNQPQHFGDGTRLSIL.

This sequence joins TRBV9 and TRBJ2-3, with 12 bases identical to TRBD2. Germline V CDR1 and CDR2: SGDLS, YYNGEE. With 0 bases clipped from V and 12 bases from J, the junction kept 2 bases outside the gene matches. This CDR3 is built from 13 residues. In DNA form, the CDR3 reads TGTGCCAGCAGCGTAGAGACTAGCGGGGGTCAGTATTTT. It is translated as CASSVETSGGQYF.

This chain uses TRBV5-4 with TRBJ2-5, with TRBD1 matching 7 bases. The CDR3 is 16 amino acids. Germline V gene data show CDR1 as SGHNT and CDR2 as YYREEE (reference sequence). Trimming took 1 base from V and 5 from J; bases not matched to a gene: 11. CDR3 in amino acids: CASSLPIQGIVETQYF. The CDR3 DNA follows: TGTGCCAGCAGCTTGCCAATACAGGGGATCGTTGAGACCCAGTACTTC.